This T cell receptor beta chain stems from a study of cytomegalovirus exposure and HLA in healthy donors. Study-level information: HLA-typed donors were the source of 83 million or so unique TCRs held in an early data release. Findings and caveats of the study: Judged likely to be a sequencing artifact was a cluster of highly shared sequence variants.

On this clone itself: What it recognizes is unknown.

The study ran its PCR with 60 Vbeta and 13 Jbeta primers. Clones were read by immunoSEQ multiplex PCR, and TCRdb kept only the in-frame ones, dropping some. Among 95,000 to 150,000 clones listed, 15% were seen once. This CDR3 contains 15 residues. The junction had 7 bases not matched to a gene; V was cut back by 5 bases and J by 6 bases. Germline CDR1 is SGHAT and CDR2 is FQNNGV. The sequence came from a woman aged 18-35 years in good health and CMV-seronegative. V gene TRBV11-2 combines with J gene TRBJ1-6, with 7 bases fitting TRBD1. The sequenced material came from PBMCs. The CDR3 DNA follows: TGTGCCAGCAGCCCGCGGGACAGAGCTAATTCACCCCTCCACTTT. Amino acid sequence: CASSPRDRANSPLHF.